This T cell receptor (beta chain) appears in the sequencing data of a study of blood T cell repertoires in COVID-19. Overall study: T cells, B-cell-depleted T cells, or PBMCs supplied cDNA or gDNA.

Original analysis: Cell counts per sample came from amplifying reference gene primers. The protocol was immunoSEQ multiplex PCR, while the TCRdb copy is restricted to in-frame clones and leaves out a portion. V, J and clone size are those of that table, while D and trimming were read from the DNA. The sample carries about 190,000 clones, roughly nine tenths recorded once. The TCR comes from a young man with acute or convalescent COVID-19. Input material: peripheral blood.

This CDR3 is CASSPIQGASPQHF. DNA for the CDR3: TGTGCCAGCTCACCAATTCAGGGGGCCTCGCCCCAGCATTTT. This chain links TRBV18 with TRBJ1-5, with TRBD1 identical over 8 bases. The CDR3 contains 14 residues. V dropped 2 bases and J dropped 9; count of bases not matched to a gene: 6. CDR1 KGHSH and CDR2 LQKENI come from the germline V gene.